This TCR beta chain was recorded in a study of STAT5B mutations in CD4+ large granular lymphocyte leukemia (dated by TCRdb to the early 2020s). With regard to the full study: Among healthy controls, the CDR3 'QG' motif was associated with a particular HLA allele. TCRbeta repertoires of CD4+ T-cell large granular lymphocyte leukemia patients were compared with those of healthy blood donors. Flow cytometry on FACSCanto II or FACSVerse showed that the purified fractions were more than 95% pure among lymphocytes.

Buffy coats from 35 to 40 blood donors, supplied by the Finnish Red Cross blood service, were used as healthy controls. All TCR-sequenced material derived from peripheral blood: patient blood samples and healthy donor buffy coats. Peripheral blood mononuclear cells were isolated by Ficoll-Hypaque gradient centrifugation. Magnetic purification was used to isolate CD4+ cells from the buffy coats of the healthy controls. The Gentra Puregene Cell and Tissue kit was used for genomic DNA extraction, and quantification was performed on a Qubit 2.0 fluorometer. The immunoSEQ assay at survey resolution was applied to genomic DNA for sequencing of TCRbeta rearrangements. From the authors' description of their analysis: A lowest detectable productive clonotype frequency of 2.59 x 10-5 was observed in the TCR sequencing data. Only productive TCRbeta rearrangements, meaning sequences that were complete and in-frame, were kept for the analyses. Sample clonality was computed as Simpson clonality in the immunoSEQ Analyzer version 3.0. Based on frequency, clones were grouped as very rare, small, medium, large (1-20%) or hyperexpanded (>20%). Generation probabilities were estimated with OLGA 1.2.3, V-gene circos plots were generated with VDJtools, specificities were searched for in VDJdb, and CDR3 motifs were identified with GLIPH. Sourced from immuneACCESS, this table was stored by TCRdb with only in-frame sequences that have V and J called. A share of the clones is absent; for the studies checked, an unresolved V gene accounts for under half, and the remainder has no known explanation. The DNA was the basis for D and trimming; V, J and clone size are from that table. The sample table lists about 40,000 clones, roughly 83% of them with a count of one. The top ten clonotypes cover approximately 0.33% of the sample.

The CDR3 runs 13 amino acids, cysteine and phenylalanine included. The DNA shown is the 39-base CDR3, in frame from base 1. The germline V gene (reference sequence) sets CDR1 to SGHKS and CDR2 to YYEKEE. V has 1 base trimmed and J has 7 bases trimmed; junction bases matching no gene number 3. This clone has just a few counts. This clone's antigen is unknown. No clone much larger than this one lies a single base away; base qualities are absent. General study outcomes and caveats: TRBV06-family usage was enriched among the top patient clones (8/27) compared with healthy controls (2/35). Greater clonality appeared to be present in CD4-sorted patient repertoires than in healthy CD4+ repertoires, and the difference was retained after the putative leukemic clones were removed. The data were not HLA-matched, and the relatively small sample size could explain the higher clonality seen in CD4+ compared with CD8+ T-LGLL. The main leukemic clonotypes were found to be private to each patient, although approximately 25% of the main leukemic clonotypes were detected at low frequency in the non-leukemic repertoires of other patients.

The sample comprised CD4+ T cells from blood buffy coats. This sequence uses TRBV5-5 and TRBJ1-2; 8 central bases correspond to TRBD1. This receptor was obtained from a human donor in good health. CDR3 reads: CASSLSTGGGYTF. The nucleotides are TGTGCCAGCAGCTTGTCCACAGGGGGTGGCTACACCTTC.